The 24 T cell receptor beta chains below come from one sample, sequenced in a study of shared clonotypes between healthy human individuals. Produced via immunoSEQ multiplex PCR; TCRdb's table is partial and in-frame only. The sample includes approximately 700,000 clones, around 73% of them seen just once. The sequencing sample was made of memory CD4+ T cells sorted from blood. Stated subset: CD45RA-negative fraction. These receptors originate from a woman in her twenties or thirties in good health.

This clone was counted only a few times. The CDR3 bases are TGTGCCAGCAGCTTAGCACTGAAGGCTGGCTACACCTTC. Amino acid sequence: CASSLALKAGYTF. The J gene is TRBJ1-2, the V gene TRBV7-2; no firm D call. Trimming stripped 0 bases from V and 7 bases from J, with 9 bases between. The CDR3 runs to 13 residues. The germline gives CDR1 SGHTA, CDR2 FQGNSA.

The V gene is TRBV11-2, the J gene TRBJ2-1, with 10 nucleotides matching TRBD2. The germline CDR1 and CDR2 sequences are SGHAT and FQNNGV. J gave up 6 bases and V 1 base, and 12 bases lay outside the gene matches. The CDR3 runs 18 residues. In DNA, the CDR3 is TGTGCCAGCAGCTTAGTTAAGGGAGTAGCGGGAGGAGGCAATGAGCAGTTCTTC. Translating gives CASSLVKGVAGGGNEQFF.

The chain uses TRBV10-3 and TRBJ2-7; D is possibly TRBD1 (6 bases). This CDR3 has 13 amino acids. Germline V gene lookup returns CDR1 ENHRY and CDR2 SYGVKD. Trimming stripped 2 bases from V and 5 bases from J, with 10 bases between. CDR3 protein: CAISEREGDEQYF. Here the CDR3 DNA reads TGTGCCATCAGTGAGCGAGAGGGGGACGAGCAGTACTTC.

V and J are TRBV7-9 and TRBJ2-3; D not certain. Germline V gene data show CDR1 as SEHNR and CDR2 as FQNEAQ (reference sequence). Between the trimmed V and J ends, which lost 11 bases and 10 bases, there was a span of 10 bases. The CDR3 is 9 amino acids. The CDR3 loop is CACSSPQYF. In DNA form, the CDR3 reads TGTGCCTGCTCCTCGCCGCAGTATTTT.

This clone came up many times. Its ends do not fully match the called genes, so a read error is possible. The chain recombines TRBV7-2 with TRBJ2-5; no definite D call. The CDR3 extends over 12 amino acids. Germline values: CDR1 SGHTA, CDR2 FQGNSA. The CDR3 DNA reads as TGTGCCAGCAGCTTTATGGTCGAGAGCCAGTACTTC. Amino acid sequence: CASSFMVESQYF.

The chain joins TRBV5-1 to TRBJ2-2; D not certain. Germline lookup yields CDR1 SGHRS and CDR2 YFSETQ. CDR3 length: 13 amino acids. V dropped 0 bases and J dropped 7 bases, with 7 bases sitting between them. CDR3 coding DNA: TGCGCCAGCAGCTTGGATATCCACGGGGAGCTGTTTTTT. Protein product: CASSLDIHGELFF.

The V call is TRBV7-2, the J call TRBJ1-5, with D possibly being TRBD1 (6 bases). This CDR3 comprises 15 residues. Germline V CDR1 and CDR2: SGHTA, FQGNSA. Trimming took off 5 bases at V and 3 bases at J, with 14 bases between the two ends. The CDR3 DNA follows: TGTGCCAGCAGCCGGACAGCGCTAGTCAATCAGCCCCAGCATTTT. This codes for CASSRTALVNQPQHF. The full variable domain, completed using reference TRBV7-2 and TRBJ1-5, is GAGVSQSPSNKVTEKGKDVELRCDPISGHTALYWYRQSLGQGLEFLIYFQGNSAPDKSGLPSDRFSAERTGGSVSTLTIQRTQQEDSAVYLCASSRTALVNQPQHFGDGTRLSIL.

The V call is TRBV9, the J call TRBJ2-1; 7 positions match TRBD2. The ends lost 4 bases at V and 7 bases at J; junction bases unmatched: 11. The CDR3 covers 15 residues. The germline gives CDR1 SGDLS, CDR2 YYNGEE. The CDR3 protein is CASSLWEGNRNEQFF. In DNA form, the CDR3 reads TGTGCCAGCAGCCTCTGGGAGGGTAATCGGAATGAGCAGTTCTTC.

The rearrangement uses TRBV5-6 and TRBJ2-3, with D maybe TRBD1 (6 bases). The V gene lost 7 bases and the J gene lost 0 bases, with 15 bases spanning the gap. CDR3 size: 15 residues. The germline gives CDR1 SGHDT, CDR2 YYEEEE. DNA for the CDR3: TGTGCCAGCGGCCGTCCAGGGGCCAGCACAGATACGCAGTATTTT. It encodes CASGRPGASTDTQYF.

The CDR3 sequence is CASSLVSVDGYTF. The DNA of the CDR3 is TGTGCCAGCAGCTTAGTATCAGTGGACGGCTACACCTTC. The rearrangement uses TRBV7-2 and TRBJ1-2; no reliable D call. This CDR3 contains 13 residues. V was pared by 1 base and J by 8 bases, with 11 bases between. Per the germline V gene, CDR1 is SGHTA and CDR2 is FQGNSA.

The rearrangement links TRBV6-5 to TRBJ1-3; the D gene is possibly TRBD1 (5 bases). The germline V gene encodes CDR1 MNHEY and CDR2 SVGAGI. V was clipped by 5 bases and J by 0 bases, with 8 bases between them. The CDR3 runs to 14 residues. The CDR3, as DNA: TGTGCCAGCAGTAGAGACAGCTCTGGAAACACCATATATTTT. Protein sequence: CASSRDSSGNTIYF.

CDR3 sequence: CASMTAEQGTEAFF. The CDR3 DNA sequence: TGCGCCAGCATGACGGCCGAACAAGGCACTGAAGCTTTCTTT. V and J are TRBV10-2 and TRBJ1-1; unclear D gene. Trimming took off 7 bases at V and 4 bases at J, with 16 bases between the two ends. Germline CDR1 WSHSY, CDR2 SAAADI. The CDR3 consists of 14 residues.

The V and J genes are TRBV9 and TRBJ2-1, with 11 bases aligning to TRBD2. This CDR3 spans 16 amino acids. In germline, CDR1 is SGDLS, CDR2 YYNGEE. Unmatched junction bases numbered 10, after V lost 4 bases and J lost 7 bases. Here the CDR3 reads CASSLILAGARNEQFF. The CDR3 DNA is TGTGCCAGCAGCCTAATACTAGCGGGAGCTCGGAATGAGCAGTTCTTC.

V usage is TRBV6-6 and J usage is TRBJ1-6; maybe TRBD1 (6 bases). V was shortened by 7 bases and J by 7 bases, with 14 bases between the two germline ends. Germline V gene data show CDR1 as MNHNY and CDR2 as SVGAGI (reference sequence). CDR3 length: 14 residues. The DNA for the CDR3 is TGTGCCAGCATCAGGGGAGAAGGGAATTCACCCCTCCACTTT. As protein: CASIRGEGNSPLHF.

This clone was detected only a few times. The gene calls are TRBV29-1 and TRBJ2-2, with D perhaps matching TRBD1 or TRBD2 (5 bases each). Germline CDR1 SQVTM, CDR2 ANQGSEA. Trimming removed 7 bases at V and 3 bases at J, with 12 bases between. The CDR3 loop spans 13 amino acids. CDR3 coding DNA: TGCAGCGGGGGGTTCGTCGACACCGGGGAGCTGTTTTTT. Residues: CSGGFVDTGELFF.

J is TRBJ2-3 and V is TRBV10-3; tentatively, D is TRBD1 (6 bases). Per germline, CDR1 ENHRY and CDR2 SYGVKD. Trimming took off 11 bases at V and 3 bases at J, with 12 bases between the two ends. The CDR3 covers 12 residues. This CDR3 reads CAGGRETDTQYF. CDR3 DNA: TGTGCCGGGGGCAGAGAGACAGATACGCAGTATTTT.

The chain combines TRBV4-1 with TRBJ1-3; TRBD1 matches at 10 bases. This CDR3 contains 19 residues. Germline CDR1 MGHRA, CDR2 YSYEKL. The junction had 16 bases not matched to a gene; V was cut back by 4 bases and J by 4 bases. The CDR3 is CASSRDPDRGLFKGNTIYF. The CDR3, as DNA: TGCGCCAGCAGCCGAGACCCGGACAGGGGGTTATTTAAGGGAAACACCATATATTTT.

This rearrangement joins TRBV5-1 to TRBJ2-7; 7 nucleotides match TRBD2. Germline CDR1 is SGHRS and CDR2 is YFSETQ. The CDR3 extends over 14 amino acids. With V trimmed by 0 bases and J by 7 bases, 7 bases remained unmatched. The CDR3 nucleotides read TGCGCCAGCAGCTTGGAGGCTAGCGGAGGGGAGCAGTACTTC. Protein sequence: CASSLEASGGEQYF.

This clone appeared a few times. This sequence joins TRBV28 and TRBJ2-3, with a tentative D call TRBD2 (5 bases). This CDR3 is 15 amino acids long. Germline loops: CDR1 MDHEN, CDR2 SYDVKM. V was cut by 6 bases and J by 5 bases, with 18 bases left in between. The CDR3 protein is CASSRTRVFKDTQYF. Here the CDR3 DNA reads TGTGCCAGCAGCCGTACTAGAGTCTTTAAAGATACGCAGTATTTT.

This clone has more than one count but fewer than ten. This chain joins TRBV6-5 and TRBJ1-3; no reliable D call. Germline CDR1 MNHEY, CDR2 SVGAGI. V gave up 1 base and J gave up 3 bases, with 13 bases separating them. The CDR3 runs 16 residues. DNA of the CDR3: TGTGCCAGCAGTTACTTTGCAGGCGATATTGGAAACACCATATATTTT. It is translated as CASSYFAGDIGNTIYF.

This chain uses TRBV9 with TRBJ1-3; 10 bases are a match to TRBD1. In germline, CDR1 is SGDLS, CDR2 YYNGEE. Trimming removed 4 bases from V and 0 bases from J; junction bases left unmatched: 7. The CDR3 spans 17 residues. The CDR3 reads CASSTQTGGASGNTIYF. The CDR3 DNA reads TGTGCCAGCAGCACACAGACAGGGGGCGCCTCTGGAAACACCATATATTTT. The variable domain in full, completed from reference TRBV9 and TRBJ1-3, reads DSGVTQTPKHLITATGQRVTLRCSPRSGDLSVYWYQQSLDQGLQFLIQYYNGEERAKGNILERFSAQQFPDLHSELNLSSLELGDSALYFCASSTQTGGASGNTIYFGEGSWLTVV.

As to this clone: At the DNA level, this CDR3 is encoded by other sequences in the same sample as well. The V call is TRBV5-4, the J call TRBJ1-1; D is possibly TRBD1 (6 bases). Trimming took 1 base from V and 3 from J, leaving 10 bases between them. Germline-derived CDR1 and CDR2 are SGHNT and YYREEE (reference sequence). The CDR3 runs to 14 residues. In DNA form, the CDR3 reads TGTGCCAGCAGCTTGTGGGGGGCTGACACTGAAGCTTTCTTT. Amino acids: CASSLWGADTEAFF.

This chain uses TRBV6-1 with TRBJ1-1; D remains ambiguous. Germline V gene data show CDR1 as MNHNS and CDR2 as SASEGT. The CDR3 is made up of 12 amino acids. Between the trimmed V and J ends, which lost 5 bases and 3 bases, there was a span of 7 bases. The CDR3 DNA is TGTGCCAGCAGTCCAAGGCACACTGAAGCTTTCTTT. Residues: CASSPRHTEAFF.

Notes on this clone: Other DNA sequences in the sample encode the same CDR3. The chain joins TRBV5-1 to TRBJ1-2; TRBD1 might be the D (6 bases). This CDR3 has 15 residues. Trimming shortened V by 1 base and J by 2 bases, and 12 bases separated the two germline ends. Per germline, CDR1 SGHRS and CDR2 YFSETQ. The CDR3 loop is CASSLSPGANYGYTF. The DNA for the CDR3 is TGCGCCAGCAGCTTGTCCCCGGGGGCGAACTATGGCTACACCTTC. Complete variable domain (other parts from reference TRBV5-1 and TRBJ1-2): KAGVTQTPRYLIKTRGQQVTLSCSPISGHRSVSWYQQTPGQGLQFLFEYFSETQRNKGNFPGRFSGRQFSNSRSEMNVSTLELGDSALYLCASSLSPGANYGYTFGSGTRLTVV.